This entry describes one T cell receptor (beta chain). What it recognizes is unknown. The data derive from a study of blood T cells in healthy people across ages. The study's findings and limits: Calculation of diversity from one million T cells yielded estimates considered to be underestimates.

Then a second PCR, running roughly 7 to 11 cycles, was carried out with a sample-barcoded 5' primer and a J-beta primer mix. One entry per CDR3 protein, called by TCRdb with MiXCR from the 5' RACE reads. The sample has about 1.4 million distinct CDR3 sequences, around 59% seen once. This clonotype was sampled from a man aged 18 to 30 in good health. The specimen was blood.

DNA for the CDR3: TGTGCCAGCTCACCGGGACACGGGGATACGCAGTATTTT. As protein: CASSPGHGDTQYF. The chain combines TRBV18 with TRBJ2-3; D may be TRBD1 (6 bases). The CDR3 length is 13 residues. The V and J ends lost 3 bases and 6 bases respectively, with 10 bases between them. Germline CDR1 reads KGHSH; CDR2 reads LQKENI. Full variable domain (remainder filled in from reference TRBV18 and TRBJ2-3): NAGVMQNPRHLVRRRGQEARLRCSPMKGHSHVYWYRQLPEEGLKFMVYLQKENIIDESGMPKERFSAEFPKEGPSILRIQQVVRGDSAAYFCASSPGHGDTQYFGPGTRLTVL.